Below are 6 T cell receptor beta chains sequenced from a single sample in a study of technical replicates of blood from a handful of donors (dated by TCRdb to 2015 to 2018). The library was prepared using the immunoSEQ multiplex PCR assay. TCRdb's version of the immuneACCESS table is confined to in-frame rearrangements and falls short of the full clone set. An unresolved V gene accounts for under half of the shortfall where checked; the remainder is of unknown origin. For this sample the table gives tens of thousands of clones, of which 95% to 98% were detected only once. The top ten clones comprise roughly 0.16% of the sample. Sample: T cells isolated from PBMCs. The receptor set was obtained from a human donor in good health.

CDR3 residues: CASSLIDSQSYEQYF. CDR3 in DNA: TGTGCCAGCAGTTTAATTGACAGCCAGTCCTACGAGCAGTACTTC. This rearrangement joins TRBV28 to TRBJ2-7; D perhaps matches TRBD1 (5 bases). The V end lost 2 bases, the J end lost 1 base, and 12 bases lay between the germline ends. CDR1 MDHEN and CDR2 SYDVKM come from the germline V gene. CDR3 length equals 15 residues.

The J gene is TRBJ2-2, the V gene TRBV15; 7 nucleotides align to TRBD1. The J segment lost 5 bases and the V segment lost 3 bases, leaving 6 bases of the junction unmatched. This CDR3 contains 15 residues. Germline loops: CDR1 LNHNV, CDR2 YYDKDF (reference sequence). This chain's CDR3 is CATSRRQGWTGELFF. Here the CDR3 DNA reads TGTGCCACCAGCAGGAGACAGGGTTGGACCGGGGAGCTGTTTTTT.

This chain links TRBV18 with TRBJ2-3; D may be TRBD2 (5 bases). The ends were cut back, 4 bases at V and 0 bases at J, with 11 bases in the middle. Germline V gene data show CDR1 as KGHSH and CDR2 as LQKENI. The CDR3 runs to 15 residues. The CDR3 is CASSHTRSSTDTQYF. CDR3 nucleotides: TGTGCCAGCTCACACACTAGATCTAGCACAGATACGCAGTATTTT. The full variable domain, in which reference TRBV18 and TRBJ2-3 provide the parts outside the CDR3, is NAGVMQNPRHLVRRRGQEARLRCSPMKGHSHVYWYRQLPEEGLKFMVYLQKENIIDESGMPKERFSAEFPKEGPSILRIQQVVRGDSAAYFCASSHTRSSTDTQYFGPGTRLTVL.

This chain connects TRBV27 to TRBJ1-1; D is ambiguous. The CDR3 loop spans 14 amino acids. Deletions cut 5 bases from V and 6 bases from J, with 16 bases between. CDR1 and CDR2 (germline): MNHEY, SMNVEV (reference sequence). The CDR3 nucleotides read TGTGCCAGCAGTCCGCCCTCCTCGGCGGCTGAAGCTTTCTTT. It codes for CASSPPSSAAEAFF.

V gene TRBV5-4 combines with J gene TRBJ1-4; tentatively, D is TRBD1 (6 bases). The CDR3 has 15 amino acids. Between the trimmed V and J ends, which lost 1 base and 5 bases, there was a span of 12 bases. CDR1 is SGHNT and CDR2 is YYREEE in the germline V gene (reference sequence). The CDR3: CASSLYGTRNEKLFF. Written as DNA, the CDR3 is TGTGCCAGCAGCTTGTACGGGACACGGAATGAAAAACTGTTTTTT.

The chain employs TRBV2 and TRBJ1-2; D is unresolved. Trimming removed 7 bases from V and 1 base from J, with 13 bases in between. The CDR3 is 14 amino acids. The germline V gene encodes CDR1 SNHLY and CDR2 FYNNEI. The CDR3, as DNA: TGTGCCAGCACCGATACCGGGTATAACTATGGCTACACCTTC. This sequence encodes CASTDTGYNYGYTF.